The present entry profiles one T cell receptor beta chain with its context. The antigen remains unidentified. The data derive from a study of lymphopenia after photon versus proton radiotherapy. Study outcomes and limitations: After the lymphocyte nadir, photon-treated repertoires showed oligoclonal expansion, especially of CD8+ Temra cells.

Data came from immunoSEQ multiplex PCR; TCRdb stores just in-frame clones and leaves some out. The sample contains 25,000 to 35,000 clones, 80% to 90% of which appear only once. Germline loops: CDR1 SGHDT, CDR2 YYEEEE. There are 13 residues in the CDR3. V lost 5 bases to trimming and J lost 10 bases, with 13 bases between them. The chain is built from TRBV5-6 and TRBJ1-6; the D gene is possibly TRBD1 (5 bases). The source material was peripheral blood, sampled from a patient treated with proton-based radiotherapy. This receptor was identified in a woman in her seventies with pancreatic cancer. Some clones in this sample may be carry-over from other donors' samples. The CDR3 here is CASRGRGESPLHF. The CDR3 nucleotides are TGTGCCAGCAGAGGACGGGGGGAATCACCCCTCCACTTT.